This T cell receptor (beta chain) was captured in a study of beta chain features in type 1 diabetes. Expressed TCRB transcripts were sequenced because the isolated RNA had all been reverse transcribed beforehand. Clones were read by immunoSEQ multiplex PCR, and TCRdb kept only the in-frame ones, dropping some. Altogether some 350,000 clones are present, about 13% being singletons, with the ten largest covering roughly 0.015%. One heparinised blood draw, averaging roughly 0.11 L, came from each donor. Study-wide results and caveats: Whether TCRB rearrangement is influenced by HLA type went unresolved here. Junctions at VDJ sites from type 1 diabetes patients had fewer insertions and more deletions. Shorter TCRB CDR3s, moderately but significantly so, marked every one of the four CD4+ subsets in Type 1 diabetes patients. Researchers cautioned that cDNA sequencing could over-represent cells with high TCR expression.

Trimming cost V 7 bases and J 3 bases; bases outside gene matches: 13. Per the germline V gene, CDR1 is SQVTM and CDR2 is ANQGSEA. CDR3 length: 17 residues. This clone has more than one count but fewer than ten. Its antigen remains unidentified. V is TRBV29-1 and J is TRBJ2-3; TRBD2 aligns across 13 bases. The clonotype comes from a woman between 18 and 30 years old with type 1 diabetes. Sequenced material: naive CD4+ T cells from blood. CDR3 nucleotide sequence: TGCAGCGGAAAGGGACTAGCGGGAAGTCGTTCTACAGATACGCAGTATTTT. Translated, it gives CSGKGLAGSRSTDTQYF.